Presented here are 4 T cell receptor beta chains from one specimen sequenced in a study of human T cells and chemical hapten exposure. A single record per CDR3 protein comes from TCRdb applying MiXCR to the RACE reads. The data show roughly 380,000 distinct CDR3 sequences, around 4.8% seen once. The time point is: patch test 1, 2 weeks after DPC sensitization. This sample's treatment: therapeutic diphenylcyclopropenone sensitization with weekly scalp DPC. The material was whole blood, obtained in connection with sensitization to the hapten diphenylcyclopropenone (DPC). These receptors came from a woman in her fifties or sixties with alopecia areata. Some clones in this sample may be carry-over from other donors' samples.

This clonotype has only a few counts. The CDR3 DNA reads as TGTGCCAGCAGTGAAGTGGGACGGGCGTACGAGCAGTACTTC. Protein product: CASSEVGRAYEQYF. The J gene is TRBJ2-7, the V gene TRBV2; D could derive from TRBD1 or TRBD2 (5 bases each). V lost 1 base and J 4 bases, leaving 11 bases between the germline ends. Germline values: CDR1 SNHLY, CDR2 FYNNEI. The length of the CDR3 is 14 residues. The variable domain in full, with the rest retrieved from reference TRBV2 and TRBJ2-7, is EPEVTQTPSHQVTQMGQEVILRCVPISNHLYFYWYRQILGQKVEFLVSFYNNEISEKSEIFDDQFSVERPDGSNFTLKIRSTKLEDSAMYFCASSEVGRAYEQYFGPGTRLTVT.

This clonotype was counted ten times or more. This sequence joins TRBV28 and TRBJ2-5; D is possibly TRBD1 (8 bases). The CDR3 is 18 residues long. Trimming shortened V by 2 bases and J by 9 bases, and 28 bases separated the two germline ends. Looked up from germline, CDR1 is MDHEN and CDR2 is SYDVKM. The CDR3 nucleotides read TGTGCCAGCAGTTTAGGCCAGGGGGCCAAGCGGGGCCAAATTGCCCAGTACTTC. It codes for CASSLGQGAKRGQIAQYF.

This clonotype occurred many times. The rearrangement links TRBV7-2 to TRBJ1-1, with D uncertain. The CDR3 is 16 amino acids. The V gene's germline CDR1 is SGHTA and CDR2 FQGNSA. V lost 1 base, J lost 8 bases, and 20 bases lay in between. CDR3 in DNA: TGTGCCAGCAGCTTAGGCCCGGGCGGGGTCGAAGAGGAAGCTTTCTTT. Its protein product is CASSLGPGGVEEEAFF.

In its sample, this clonotype was seen a few times. The chain combines TRBV10-3 with TRBJ1-5, with TRBD1 matching over 7 bases. J lost 4 bases, V lost 2 bases, and 5 bases had no gene match. The CDR3 is 15 residues long. Germline loops: CDR1 ENHRY, CDR2 SYGVKD. The CDR3 bases are TGTGCCATCAGTGAGGGTTTACAGGGGAATCAGCCCCAGCATTTT. Its translation: CAISEGLQGNQPQHF.